The T cell receptor beta chain described here comes from a study of blood T cell repertoires in COVID-19. As for the study in general: Acute-phase and convalescent COVID-19 samples originated in the United States, Italy and Spain. Sample material is recorded as cDNA or gDNA derived from T cells, B-cell-depleted T cells, or PBMCs.

Methods used by the authors: Amplification with reference gene primers provided the estimates of nucleated cell counts. Profiling relied on immunoSEQ multiplex PCR, and the TCRdb table lists in-frame clones only, not all of them. V and J calls and clone size are those listed in that table; D and trimming were worked out from the DNA. Of about 100,000 clones in the sample, approximately 90% were seen once. V was trimmed by 1 base and J by 6 bases, leaving 10 bases between them. Germline CDR1 MNHNS, CDR2 SASEGT. The CDR3 totals 14 residues. V usage is TRBV6-1 and J usage is TRBJ1-5; no clear D. The TCR comes from a man between 45 and 60 years old with acute or convalescent COVID-19. Sequences were obtained from peripheral blood. The CDR3 DNA reads as TGTGCCAGCAGTGAAGGGGCAGCAATTCAGCCCCAGCATTTT. Translation gives CASSEGAAIQPQHF.